The TCR beta chain described here comes from a study of shared clonotypes between healthy human individuals. Whole-study findings and limits: Among donors, clonotype sharing was expected to be affected by sequencing depth. Large depth notwithstanding, sorted-subset sequencing proved incomplete by rarefaction.

It was at deep level that the assay was run. Method: immunoSEQ multiplex PCR; TCRdb's copy keeps in-frame clones and lacks some. The table includes approximately 700,000 clones, roughly 72% detected once. The V and J ends lost 3 bases and 7 bases respectively, with 16 bases between them. This CDR3 comprises 15 residues. Germline V gene lookup returns CDR1 SGHRS and CDR2 YFSETQ. This clone has a single count. Its matching antigen is unknown. The chain carries TRBV5-1 and TRBJ1-4; possible D gene TRBD1, 6 bases. The receptor comes from a woman younger than 45 in good health. The specimen sequenced was memory CD4+ T cells sorted from blood. The sample's subset: CD45RA-negative fraction. The CDR3 is CASSSRGAEGEKLFF. For the CDR3, the DNA is TGCGCCAGCAGCTCCCGGGGGGCCGAGGGTGAAAAACTGTTTTTT.